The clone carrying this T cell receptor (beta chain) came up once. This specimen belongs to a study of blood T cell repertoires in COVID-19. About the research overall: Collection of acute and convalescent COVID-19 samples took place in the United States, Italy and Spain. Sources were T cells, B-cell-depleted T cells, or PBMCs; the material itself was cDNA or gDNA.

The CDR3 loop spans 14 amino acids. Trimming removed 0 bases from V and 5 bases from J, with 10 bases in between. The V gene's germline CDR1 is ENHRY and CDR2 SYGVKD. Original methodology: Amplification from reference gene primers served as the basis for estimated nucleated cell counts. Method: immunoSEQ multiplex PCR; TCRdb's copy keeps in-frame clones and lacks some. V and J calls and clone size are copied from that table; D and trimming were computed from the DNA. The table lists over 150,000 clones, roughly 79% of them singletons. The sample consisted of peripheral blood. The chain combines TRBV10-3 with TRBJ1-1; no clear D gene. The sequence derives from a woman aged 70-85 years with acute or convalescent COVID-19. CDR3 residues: CAISESQEETEAFF. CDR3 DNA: TGTGCCATCAGTGAGTCCCAGGAAGAGACTGAAGCTTTCTTT.